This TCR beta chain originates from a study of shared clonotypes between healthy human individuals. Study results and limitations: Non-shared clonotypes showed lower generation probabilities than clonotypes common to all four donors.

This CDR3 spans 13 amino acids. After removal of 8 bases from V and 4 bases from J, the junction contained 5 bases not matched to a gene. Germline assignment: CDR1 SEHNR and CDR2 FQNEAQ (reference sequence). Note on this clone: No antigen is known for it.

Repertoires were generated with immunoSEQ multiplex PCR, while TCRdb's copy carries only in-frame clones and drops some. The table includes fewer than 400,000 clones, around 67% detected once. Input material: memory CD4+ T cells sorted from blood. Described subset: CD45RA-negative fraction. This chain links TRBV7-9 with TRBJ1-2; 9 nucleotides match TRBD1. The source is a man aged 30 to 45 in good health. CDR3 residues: CASDRGVAYGYTF. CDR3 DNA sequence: TGTGCCAGCGACAGGGGGGTGGCCTATGGCTACACCTTC.